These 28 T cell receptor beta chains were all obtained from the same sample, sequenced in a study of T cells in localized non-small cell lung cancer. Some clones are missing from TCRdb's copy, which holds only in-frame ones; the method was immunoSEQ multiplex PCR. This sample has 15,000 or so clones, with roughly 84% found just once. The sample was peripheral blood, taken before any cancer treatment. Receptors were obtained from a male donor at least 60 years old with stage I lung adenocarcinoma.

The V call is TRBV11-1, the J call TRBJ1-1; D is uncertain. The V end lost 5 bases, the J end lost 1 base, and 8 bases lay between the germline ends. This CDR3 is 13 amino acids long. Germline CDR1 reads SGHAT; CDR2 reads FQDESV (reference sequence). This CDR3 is CASSRSPNTEAFF. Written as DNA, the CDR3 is TGTGCCAGCAGCCGTTCACCGAACACTGAAGCTTTCTTT.

CDR3 amino acids: CASSPRQFSLAEAFF. For the CDR3, the DNA is TGTGCCAGTAGTCCCCGACAGTTCTCCTTAGCTGAAGCTTTCTTT. The V call is TRBV19, the J call TRBJ1-1; possible D gene TRBD1, 5 bases. The CDR3 covers 15 residues. Per the germline V gene, CDR1 is LNHDA and CDR2 is SQIVND (reference sequence). The V end lost 5 bases, the J end lost 6 bases, and 19 bases lay between the germline ends.

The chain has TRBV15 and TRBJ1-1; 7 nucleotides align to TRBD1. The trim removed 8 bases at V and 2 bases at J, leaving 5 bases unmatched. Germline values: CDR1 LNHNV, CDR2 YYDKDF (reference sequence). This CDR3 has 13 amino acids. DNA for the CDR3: TGTGCCACCTCCCAGGGGGGCAACACTGAAGCTTTCTTT. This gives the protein CATSQGGNTEAFF.

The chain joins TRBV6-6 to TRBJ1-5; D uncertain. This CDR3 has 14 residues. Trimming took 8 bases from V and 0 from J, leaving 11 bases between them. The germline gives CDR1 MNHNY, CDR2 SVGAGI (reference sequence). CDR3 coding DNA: TGTGCCAGCCTCGAGGGTTATAGCAATCAGCCCCAGCATTTT. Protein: CASLEGYSNQPQHF.

CDR3 bases: TGTGCCAGCAGCCAAGAACTAACGGCACACTATGGCTACACCTTC. Translating it yields CASSQELTAHYGYTF. The chain employs TRBV4-2 and TRBJ1-2; D uncertain. V shed 0 bases and J shed 3 bases, with 11 bases lying between them. Per the germline V gene, CDR1 is LGHNA and CDR2 is YNFKEQ. This CDR3 is built from 15 residues.

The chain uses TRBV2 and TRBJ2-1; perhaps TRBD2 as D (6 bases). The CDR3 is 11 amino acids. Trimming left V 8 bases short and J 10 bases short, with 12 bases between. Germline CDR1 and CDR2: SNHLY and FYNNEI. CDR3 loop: CASSGRLEQFF. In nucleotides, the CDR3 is TGTGCCAGCTCTGGGAGGCTAGAGCAGTTCTTC.

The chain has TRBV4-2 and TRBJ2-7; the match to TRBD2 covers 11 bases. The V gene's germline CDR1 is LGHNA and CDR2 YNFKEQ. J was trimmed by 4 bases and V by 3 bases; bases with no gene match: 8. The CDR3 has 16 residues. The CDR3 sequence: CASSQSETSGSYEQYF. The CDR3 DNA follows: TGTGCCAGCAGCCAGTCCGAAACTAGCGGGAGTTACGAGCAGTACTTC.

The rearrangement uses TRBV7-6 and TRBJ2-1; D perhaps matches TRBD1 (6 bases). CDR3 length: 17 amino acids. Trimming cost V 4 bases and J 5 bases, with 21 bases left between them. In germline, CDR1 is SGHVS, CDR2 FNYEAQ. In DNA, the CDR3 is TGTGCCAGCAGCTCTCTAACAGGGTCAACACCCAACAATGAGCAGTTCTTC. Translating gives CASSSLTGSTPNNEQFF.

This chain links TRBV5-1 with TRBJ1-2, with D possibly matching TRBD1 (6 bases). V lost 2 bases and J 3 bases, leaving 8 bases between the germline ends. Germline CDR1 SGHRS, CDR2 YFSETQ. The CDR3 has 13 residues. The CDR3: CASSLRQDYGYTF. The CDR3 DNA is TGCGCCAGCAGCTTACGACAGGACTATGGCTACACCTTC.

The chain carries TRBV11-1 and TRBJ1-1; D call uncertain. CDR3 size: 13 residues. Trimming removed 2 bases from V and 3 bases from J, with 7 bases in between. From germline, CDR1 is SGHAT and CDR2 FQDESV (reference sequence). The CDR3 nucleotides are TGTGCCAGCAGCTTAAAGGGATACACTGAAGCTTTCTTT. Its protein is CASSLKGYTEAFF.

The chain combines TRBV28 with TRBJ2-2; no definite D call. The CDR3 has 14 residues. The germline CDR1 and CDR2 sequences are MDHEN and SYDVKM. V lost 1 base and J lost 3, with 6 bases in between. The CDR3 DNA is TGTGCCAGCAGTTTATTCAGGCACACCGGGGAGCTGTTTTTT. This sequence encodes CASSLFRHTGELFF.

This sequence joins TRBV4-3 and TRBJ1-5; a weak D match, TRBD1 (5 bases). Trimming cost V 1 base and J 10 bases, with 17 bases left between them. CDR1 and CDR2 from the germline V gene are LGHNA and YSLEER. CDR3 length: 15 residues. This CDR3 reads CASSQGSGGEGPQHF. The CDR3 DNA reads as TGCGCCAGCAGCCAAGGGTCGGGAGGGGAAGGACCCCAGCATTTT.

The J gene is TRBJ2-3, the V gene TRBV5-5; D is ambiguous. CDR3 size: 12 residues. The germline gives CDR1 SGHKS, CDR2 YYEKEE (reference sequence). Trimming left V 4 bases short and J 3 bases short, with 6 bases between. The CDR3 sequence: CASSLETDTQYF. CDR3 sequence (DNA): TGTGCCAGCAGCCTTGAAACAGATACGCAGTATTTT.

The CDR3 reads CASSLSGRGAYNEQFF. DNA of the CDR3: TGTGCCAGCAGCCTTAGCGGGAGGGGGGCCTACAATGAGCAGTTCTTC. This chain joins TRBV7-9 and TRBJ2-1, with TRBD2 matching over 11 bases. Germline V lookup: CDR1 SEHNR, CDR2 FQNEAQ (reference sequence). The CDR3 length is 16 residues. V was clipped by 5 bases and J by 2 bases; unmatched bases: 5.

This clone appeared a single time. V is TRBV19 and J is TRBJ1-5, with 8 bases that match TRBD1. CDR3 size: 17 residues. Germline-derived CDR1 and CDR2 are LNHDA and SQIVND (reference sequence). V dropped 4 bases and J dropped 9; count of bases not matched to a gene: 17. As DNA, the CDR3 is TGTGCCAGTAGTACACTACCTGGGACAGGCGGTGCTGGGCCCCAGCATTTT. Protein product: CASSTLPGTGGAGPQHF.

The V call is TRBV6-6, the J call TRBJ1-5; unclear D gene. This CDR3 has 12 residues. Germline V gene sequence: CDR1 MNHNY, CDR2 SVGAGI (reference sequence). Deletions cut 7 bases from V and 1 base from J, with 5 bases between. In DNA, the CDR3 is TGTGCCAGCACCGGGAGCAATCAGCCCCAGCATTTT. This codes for CASTGSNQPQHF.

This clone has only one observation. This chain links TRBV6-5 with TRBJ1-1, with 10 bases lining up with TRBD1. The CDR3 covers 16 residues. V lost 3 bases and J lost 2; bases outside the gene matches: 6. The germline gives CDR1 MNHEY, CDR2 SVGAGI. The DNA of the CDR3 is TGTGCCAGCAGTTATCTTAGGACAGGGGGAAACACTGAAGCTTTCTTT. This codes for CASSYLRTGGNTEAFF.

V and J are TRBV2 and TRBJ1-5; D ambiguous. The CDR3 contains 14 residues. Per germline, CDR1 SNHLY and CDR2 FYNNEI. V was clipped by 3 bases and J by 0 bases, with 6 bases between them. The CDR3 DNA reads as TGTGCCAGCAGTGACAGTGATAGCAATCAGCCCCAGCATTTT. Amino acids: CASSDSDSNQPQHF.

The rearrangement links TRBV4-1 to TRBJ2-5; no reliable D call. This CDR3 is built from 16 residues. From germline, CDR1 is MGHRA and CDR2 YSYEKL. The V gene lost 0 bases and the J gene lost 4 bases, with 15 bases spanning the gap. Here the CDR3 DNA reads TGCGCCAGCAGCCAAGATCTGGGTCCAGCGAGAGAGACCCAGTACTTC. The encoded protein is CASSQDLGPARETQYF.

This CDR3 reads CASSPQMGGPGEQYF. The CDR3 DNA is TGCGCCAGCAGCCCACAAATGGGCGGACCTGGCGAGCAGTACTTC. The genes are TRBV4-1 and TRBJ2-7; D remains ambiguous. The CDR3 totals 15 residues. V lost 4 bases, J lost 6 bases, and 19 bases lay in between. Germline CDR1 reads MGHRA; CDR2 reads YSYEKL.

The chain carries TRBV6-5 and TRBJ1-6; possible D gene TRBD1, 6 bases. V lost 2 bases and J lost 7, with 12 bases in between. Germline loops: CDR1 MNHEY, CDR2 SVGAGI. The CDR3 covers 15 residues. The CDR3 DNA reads TGTGCCAGCAGTTACGGGGGCTCGAGGAATTCACCCCTCCACTTT. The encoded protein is CASSYGGSRNSPLHF.

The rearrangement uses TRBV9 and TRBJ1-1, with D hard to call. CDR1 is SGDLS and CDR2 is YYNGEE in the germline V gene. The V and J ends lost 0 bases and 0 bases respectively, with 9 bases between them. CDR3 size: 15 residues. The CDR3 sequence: CASSVEGKLNTEAFF. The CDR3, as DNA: TGTGCCAGCAGCGTAGAGGGCAAGTTGAACACTGAAGCTTTCTTT.

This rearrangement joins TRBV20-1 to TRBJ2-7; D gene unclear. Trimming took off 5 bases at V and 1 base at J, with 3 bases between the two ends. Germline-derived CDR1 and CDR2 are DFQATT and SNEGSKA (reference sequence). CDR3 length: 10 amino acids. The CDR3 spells CSALSYEQYF. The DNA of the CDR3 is TGCAGTGCTCTTTCCTACGAGCAGTACTTC.

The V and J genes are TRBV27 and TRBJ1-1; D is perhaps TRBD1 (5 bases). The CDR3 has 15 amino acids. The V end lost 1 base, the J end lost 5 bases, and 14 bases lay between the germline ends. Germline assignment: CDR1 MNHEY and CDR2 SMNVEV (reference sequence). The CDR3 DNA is TGTGCCAGCAGTTTATTGGCAGGGTCAAGGACTGAAGCTTTCTTT. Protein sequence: CASSLLAGSRTEAFF.

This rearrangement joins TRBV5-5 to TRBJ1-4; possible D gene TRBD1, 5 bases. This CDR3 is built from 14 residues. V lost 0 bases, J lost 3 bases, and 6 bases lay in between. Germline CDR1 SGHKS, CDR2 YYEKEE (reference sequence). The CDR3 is CASSLGGANEKLFF. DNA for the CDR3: TGTGCCAGCAGCTTGGGGGGCGCTAATGAAAAACTGTTTTTT.

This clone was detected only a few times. The CDR3 coding sequence is TGTGCCAGCAGCGACGGCCTTTGGACAGCTGAGGGCACCGGGGAGCTGTTTTTT. Translating it yields CASSDGLWTAEGTGELFF. J is TRBJ2-2 and V is TRBV7-6; TRBD1 might be the D (6 bases). Trimming stripped 5 bases from V and 4 bases from J, with 23 bases between. The CDR3 is 18 amino acids. Germline loops: CDR1 SGHVS, CDR2 FNYEAQ.

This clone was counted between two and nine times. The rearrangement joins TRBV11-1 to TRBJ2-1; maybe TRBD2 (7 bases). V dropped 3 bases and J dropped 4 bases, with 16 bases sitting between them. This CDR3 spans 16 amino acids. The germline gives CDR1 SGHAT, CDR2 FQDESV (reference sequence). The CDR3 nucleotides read TGTGCCAGCAGCTTTGGTTCCGGGGGGCCGTACAATGAGCAGTTCTTC. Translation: CASSFGSGGPYNEQFF.

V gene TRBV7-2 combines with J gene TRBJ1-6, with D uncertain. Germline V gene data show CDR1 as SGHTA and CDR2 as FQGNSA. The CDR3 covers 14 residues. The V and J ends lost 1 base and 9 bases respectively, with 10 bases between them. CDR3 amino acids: CASSLGMDASPLHF. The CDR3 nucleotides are TGTGCCAGCAGCTTAGGGATGGACGCTTCACCCCTCCACTTT.